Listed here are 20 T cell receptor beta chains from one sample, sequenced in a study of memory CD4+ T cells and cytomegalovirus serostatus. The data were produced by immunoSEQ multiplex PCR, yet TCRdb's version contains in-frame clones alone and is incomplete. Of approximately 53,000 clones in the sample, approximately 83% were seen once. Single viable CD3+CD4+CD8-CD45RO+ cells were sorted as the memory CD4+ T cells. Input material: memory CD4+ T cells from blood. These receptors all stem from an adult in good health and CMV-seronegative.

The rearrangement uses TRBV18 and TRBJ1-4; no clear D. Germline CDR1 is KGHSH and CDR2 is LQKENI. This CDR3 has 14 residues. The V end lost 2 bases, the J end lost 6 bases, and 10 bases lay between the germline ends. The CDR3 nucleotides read TGTGCCAGCTCACCAACGGATGTGGATGAAAAACTGTTTTTT. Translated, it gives CASSPTDVDEKLFF.

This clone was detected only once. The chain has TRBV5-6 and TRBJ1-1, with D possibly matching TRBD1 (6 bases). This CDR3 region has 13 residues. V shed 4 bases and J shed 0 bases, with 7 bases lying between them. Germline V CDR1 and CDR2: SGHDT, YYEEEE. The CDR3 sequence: CASSGQMNTEAFF. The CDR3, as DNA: TGTGCCAGCAGCGGACAGATGAACACTGAAGCTTTCTTT. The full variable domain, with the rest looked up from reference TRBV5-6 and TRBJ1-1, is DAGVTQSPTHLIKTRGQQVTLRCSPKSGHDTVSWYQQALGQGPQFIFQYYEEEERQRGNFPDRFSGHQFPNYSSELNVNALLLGDSALYLCASSGQMNTEAFFGQGTRLTVV.

The CDR3 sequence: CASSPGWSINSPLHF. The CDR3 coding sequence is TGTGCCAGCAGCCCAGGTTGGAGTATTAATTCACCCCTCCACTTT. The chain recombines TRBV7-6 with TRBJ1-6; D uncertain. The V end was cut by 5 bases, the J end by 6 bases, with 14 bases between. The CDR3 loop spans 15 amino acids. Germline loops: CDR1 SGHVS, CDR2 FNYEAQ.

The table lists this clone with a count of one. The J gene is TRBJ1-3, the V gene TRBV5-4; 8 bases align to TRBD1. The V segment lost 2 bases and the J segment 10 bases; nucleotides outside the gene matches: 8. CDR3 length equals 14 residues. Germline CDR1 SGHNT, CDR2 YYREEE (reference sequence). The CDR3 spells CASSFTDRAQTIYF. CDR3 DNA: TGTGCCAGCAGCTTCACGGACAGGGCGCAGACCATATATTTT.

In DNA form, the CDR3 reads TGTGCCAGCTCACCAGGGACTATTGAGAATGAGCAGTTCTTC. It yields the protein CASSPGTIENEQFF. This sequence joins TRBV18 and TRBJ2-1; 7 positions match TRBD2. From germline, CDR1 is KGHSH and CDR2 LQKENI. J was trimmed by 7 bases and V by 2 bases; bases with no gene match: 5. There are 14 residues in the CDR3. Together with reference TRBV18 and TRBJ2-1, the CDR3 gives the full variable domain: NAGVMQNPRHLVRRRGQEARLRCSPMKGHSHVYWYRQLPEEGLKFMVYLQKENIIDESGMPKERFSAEFPKEGPSILRIQQVVRGDSAAYFCASSPGTIENEQFFGPGTRLTVL.

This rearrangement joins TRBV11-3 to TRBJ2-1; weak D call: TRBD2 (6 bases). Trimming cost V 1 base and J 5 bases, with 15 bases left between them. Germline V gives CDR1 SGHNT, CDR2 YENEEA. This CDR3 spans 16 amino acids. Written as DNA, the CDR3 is TGTGCCAGCAGCTTAGGGAGTCGGGAGACCGACAATGAGCAGTTCTTC. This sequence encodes CASSLGSRETDNEQFF.

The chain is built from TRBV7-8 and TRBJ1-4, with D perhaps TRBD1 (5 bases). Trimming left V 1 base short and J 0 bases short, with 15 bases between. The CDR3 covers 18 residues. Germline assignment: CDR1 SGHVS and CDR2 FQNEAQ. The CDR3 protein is CASSLDQPGLATNEKLFF. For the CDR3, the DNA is TGTGCCAGCAGCTTAGACCAGCCGGGACTTGCAACTAATGAAAAACTGTTTTTT.

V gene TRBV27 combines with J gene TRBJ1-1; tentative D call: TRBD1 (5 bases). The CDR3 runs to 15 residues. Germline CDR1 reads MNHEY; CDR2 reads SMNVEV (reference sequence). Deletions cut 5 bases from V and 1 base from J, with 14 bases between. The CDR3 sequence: CASSKPGASNTEAFF. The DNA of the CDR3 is TGTGCCAGCAGTAAGCCCGGGGCTTCGAACACTGAAGCTTTCTTT.

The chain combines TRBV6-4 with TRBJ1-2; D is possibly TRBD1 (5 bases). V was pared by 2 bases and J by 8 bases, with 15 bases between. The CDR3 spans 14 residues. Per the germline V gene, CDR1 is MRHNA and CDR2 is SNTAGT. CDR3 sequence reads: CASSDQGGSGGYTF. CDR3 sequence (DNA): TGTGCCAGCAGTGACCAGGGAGGTTCGGGCGGCTACACCTTC.

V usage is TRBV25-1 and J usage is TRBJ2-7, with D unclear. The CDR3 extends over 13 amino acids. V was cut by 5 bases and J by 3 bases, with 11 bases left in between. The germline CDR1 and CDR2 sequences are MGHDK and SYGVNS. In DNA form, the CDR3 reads TGTGCCAGCAGTCTAGGTTCCAACTACGAGCAGTACTTC. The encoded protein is CASSLGSNYEQYF.

The CDR3 is CASGPGTLYGYTF. The CDR3 nucleotides are TGTGCCAGCGGCCCCGGGACCCTATATGGCTACACCTTC. This sequence joins TRBV5-4 and TRBJ1-2, with D possibly TRBD1 on 5 matching bases. Deletions cut 7 bases from V and 5 bases from J, with 15 bases between. The CDR3 covers 13 residues. Germline V gene sequence: CDR1 SGHNT, CDR2 YYREEE (reference sequence).

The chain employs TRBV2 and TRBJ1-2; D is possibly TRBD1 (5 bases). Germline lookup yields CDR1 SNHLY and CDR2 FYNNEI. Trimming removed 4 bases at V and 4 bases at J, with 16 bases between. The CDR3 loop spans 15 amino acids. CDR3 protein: CASSVDSFNVYGYTF. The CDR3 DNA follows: TGTGCCAGCAGTGTCGACAGCTTCAACGTCTATGGCTACACCTTC.

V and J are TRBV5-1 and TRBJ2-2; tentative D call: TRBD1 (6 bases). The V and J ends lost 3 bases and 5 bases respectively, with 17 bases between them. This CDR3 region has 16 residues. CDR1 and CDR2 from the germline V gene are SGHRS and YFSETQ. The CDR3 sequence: CASSWTGHPETGELFF. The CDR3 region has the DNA TGCGCCAGCAGCTGGACGGGACATCCAGAAACCGGGGAGCTGTTTTTT.

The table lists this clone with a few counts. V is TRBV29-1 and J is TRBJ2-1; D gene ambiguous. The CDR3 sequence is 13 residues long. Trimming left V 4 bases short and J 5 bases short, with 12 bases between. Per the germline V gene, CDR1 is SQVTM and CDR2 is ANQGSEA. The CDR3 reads CSVGHSDHNEQFF. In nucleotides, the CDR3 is TGCAGCGTTGGGCACTCGGACCACAATGAGCAGTTCTTC.

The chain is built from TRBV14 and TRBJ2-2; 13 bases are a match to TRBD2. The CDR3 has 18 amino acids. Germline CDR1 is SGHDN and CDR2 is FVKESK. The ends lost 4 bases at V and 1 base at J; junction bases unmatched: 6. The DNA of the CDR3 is TGTGCCAGCAGCCCACCGGGACTAGCGGGGAAGAACACCGGGGAGCTGTTTTTT. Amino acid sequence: CASSPPGLAGKNTGELFF.

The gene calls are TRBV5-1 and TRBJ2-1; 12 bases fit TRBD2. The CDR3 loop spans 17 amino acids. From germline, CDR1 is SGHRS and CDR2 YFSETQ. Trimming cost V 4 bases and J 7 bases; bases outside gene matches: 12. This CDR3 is CASSPSGGAVGSNEQFF. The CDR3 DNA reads TGCGCCAGCAGCCCTAGCGGGGGGGCCGTTGGGTCAAATGAGCAGTTCTTC.

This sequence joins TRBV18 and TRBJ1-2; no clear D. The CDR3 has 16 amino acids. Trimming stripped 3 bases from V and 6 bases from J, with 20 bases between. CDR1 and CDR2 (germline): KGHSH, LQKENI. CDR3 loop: CASSPRGVLTRNGYTF. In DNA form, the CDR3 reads TGTGCCAGCTCACCCAGAGGTGTCCTCACCCGGAATGGCTACACCTTC.

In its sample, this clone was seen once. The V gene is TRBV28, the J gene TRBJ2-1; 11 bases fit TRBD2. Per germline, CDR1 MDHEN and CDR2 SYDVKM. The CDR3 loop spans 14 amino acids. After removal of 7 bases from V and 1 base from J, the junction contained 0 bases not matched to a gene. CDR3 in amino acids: CASTSGGSYNEQFF. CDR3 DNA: TGTGCCAGCACTAGCGGGGGGTCCTACAATGAGCAGTTCTTC. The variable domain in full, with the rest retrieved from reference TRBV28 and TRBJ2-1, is DVKVTQSSRYLVKRTGEKVFLECVQDMDHENMFWYRQDPGLGLRLIYFSYDVKMKEKGDIPEGYSVSREKKERFSLILESASTNQTSMYLCASTSGGSYNEQFFGPGTRLTVL.

CDR3 region: CASSLRAGVKSGELFF. CDR3 nucleotides: TGCGCCAGCAGCTTGCGAGCGGGGGTTAAGTCCGGGGAGCTGTTTTTT. The chain has TRBV5-1 and TRBJ2-2, with 8 bases identical to TRBD2. This CDR3 spans 16 amino acids. Trimming at V came to 1 base and at J to 6 bases, leaving 8 bases not matched to a gene. Looked up from germline, CDR1 is SGHRS and CDR2 is YFSETQ.

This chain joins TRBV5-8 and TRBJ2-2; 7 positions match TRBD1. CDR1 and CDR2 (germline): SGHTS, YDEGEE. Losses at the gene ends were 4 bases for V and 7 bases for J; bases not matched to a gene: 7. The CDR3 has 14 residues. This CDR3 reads CASSPRTGSGELFF. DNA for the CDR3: TGTGCCAGCAGCCCCCGGACAGGCAGCGGGGAGCTGTTTTTT. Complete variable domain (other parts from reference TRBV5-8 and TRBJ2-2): EAGVTQSPTHLIKTRGQQATLRCSPISGHTSVYWYQQALGLGLQFLLWYDEGEERNRGNFPPRFSGRQFPNYSSELNVNALELEDSALYLCASSPRTGSGELFFGEGSRLTVL.